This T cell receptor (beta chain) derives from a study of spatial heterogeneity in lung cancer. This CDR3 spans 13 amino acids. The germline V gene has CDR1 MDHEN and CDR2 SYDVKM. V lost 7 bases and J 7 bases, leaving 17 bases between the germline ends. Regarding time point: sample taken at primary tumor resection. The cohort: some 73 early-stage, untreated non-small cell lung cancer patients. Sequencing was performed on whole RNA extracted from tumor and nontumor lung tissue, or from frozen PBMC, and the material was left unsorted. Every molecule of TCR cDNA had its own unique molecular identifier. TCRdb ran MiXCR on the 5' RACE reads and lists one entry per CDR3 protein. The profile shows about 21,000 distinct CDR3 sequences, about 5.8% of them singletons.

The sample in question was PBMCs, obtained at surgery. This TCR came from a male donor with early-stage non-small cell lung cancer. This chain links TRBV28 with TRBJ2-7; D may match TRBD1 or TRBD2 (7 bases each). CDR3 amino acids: CASTTPRGGEQYF. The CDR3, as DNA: TGTGCCAGCACCACCCCCAGGGGGGGGGAGCAGTACTTC.